This entry features one T cell receptor beta chain sequence. What it recognizes is unknown. The data are from a study of CD8+ T cells in alopecia areata. Study at large: Treatment of the treated patients consisted of oral tofacitinib, 5 to 10 mg twice daily. Patients remained on tofacitinib for 6 to 18 months and then went 6 months without it. Affected scalp percentage determined the severity score of treated patients. Study-wide results and limits: In scalp and blood during tofacitinib, many expanded lesional clones persisted.

The treatment is: oral pan-JAK inhibitor, 5-10 mg twice daily. cDNA serving as the sequencing template came from extracted, reverse transcribed RNA. TCRdb's copy holds only in-frame clones and misses some; the assay was immunoSEQ multiplex PCR. Of approximately 65,000 clones listed, 40% to 55% were seen once; the top ten hold roughly 22%. Germline CDR1 and CDR2: SGHAT and FQNNGV. The CDR3 is 15 residues long. The ends lost 5 bases at V and 3 bases at J; junction bases unmatched: 9. Sequencing used CD8+ T cells sorted from blood, obtained at approximately week 36, from a patient treated with tofacitinib. The rearrangement uses TRBV11-2 and TRBJ2-5; 7 bases line up with TRBD2. The receptor was isolated from a human donor with alopecia areata. This CDR3 is CASSLARGGEETQYF. The CDR3 DNA is TGTGCCAGCAGCCTAGCGAGGGGAGGGGAAGAGACCCAGTACTTC.